The 27 T cell receptor beta chains in this list originate from one sample, sequenced in a study of T-cell reconstitution after alpha-beta-depleted transplantation in children. Unique molecular identifiers were built into the TCRbeta library. TCRdb re-analysed the PCR reads in MiXCR, keeping a single row per CDR3 protein. The table has about 300,000 distinct CDR3 sequences, around a tenth seen once. The sequences come from PBMCs, collected before TCRalphabeta/CD19-depleted stem cell transplant. The receptors come from a boy under three years old with acute myeloid leukemia, due to receive a stem cell transplant.

This clonotype was counted ten times or more. The J gene is TRBJ2-3, the V gene TRBV27; TRBD2 agrees at 9 bases. CDR1 is MNHEY and CDR2 is SMNVEV in the germline V gene (reference sequence). CDR3 length: 15 amino acids. Unmatched junction bases numbered 8, after V lost 8 bases and J lost 2 bases. CDR3 amino acids: CASWAGGPHTDTQYF. The DNA for the CDR3 is TGTGCCAGCTGGGCGGGGGGGCCCCACACAGATACGCAGTATTTT.

This clonotype was recorded at least ten times. The V call is TRBV6-1, the J call TRBJ1-3; D unclear. Trimming removed 7 bases at V and 7 bases at J, with 14 bases between. Germline-derived CDR1 and CDR2 are MNHNS and SASEGT. CDR3 size: 13 residues. For the CDR3, the DNA is TGTGCCAGCACCCAGTGGGGAGGGAACACCATATATTTT. Translating it yields CASTQWGGNTIYF.

For this clonotype: This clone may be a read error of a much larger clone one base away. The rearrangement links TRBV7-3 to TRBJ2-2; 7 positions agree with TRBD2. J lost 7 bases, V lost 6 bases, and 11 bases had no gene match. Germline V CDR1 and CDR2: SGHTA, FQGTGA. The CDR3 is 15 amino acids. CDR3 sequence: CASSRLAGVIGELFF. The CDR3 nucleotides read TGTGCCAGCAGTAGACTAGCCGGGGTCATCGGGGAGCTGTTTTTT.

This clonotype was seen repeatedly, ten times or more. The V call is TRBV5-1, the J call TRBJ2-7, with D perhaps given as TRBD1 or TRBD2 (5 bases each). Per the germline V gene, CDR1 is SGHRS and CDR2 is YFSETQ. The CDR3 consists of 12 residues. Trimming took off 2 bases at V and 7 bases at J, with 10 bases between the two ends. The CDR3, as DNA: TGCGCCAGCAGCTTCCGGGACGAAGAGCAGTACTTC. This sequence encodes CASSFRDEEQYF.

This clonotype appeared many times. This CDR3 is CASSSGTGSYNEQFF. CDR3 nucleotide sequence: TGTGCCAGCAGCTCCGGGACAGGGTCCTACAATGAGCAGTTCTTC. The V and J genes are TRBV13 and TRBJ2-1, with TRBD1 identical over 9 bases. The V gene end was trimmed by 4 bases and the J gene end by 1 base; junction bases not matched to a gene: 2. The CDR3 length is 15 residues. Germline CDR1 reads PRHDT; CDR2 reads FYEKMQ (reference sequence).

This clonotype was detected only a few times. The chain carries TRBV5-1 and TRBJ2-3; tentatively, D is TRBD2 (6 bases). Trimming removed 1 base at V and 2 bases at J, with 11 bases between. CDR3 length equals 15 residues. Germline V gives CDR1 SGHRS, CDR2 YFSETQ. CDR3 nucleotides: TGCGCCAGCAGCTTGACCGGGGGACCCACAGATACGCAGTATTTT. It is translated as CASSLTGGPTDTQYF.

Concerning this clonotype: This may be a read error: a much more frequent sequence differs by one nucleotide. V gene TRBV30 combines with J gene TRBJ1-5; D not resolved. The CDR3 runs to 15 residues. V was cut by 0 bases and J by 3 bases, with 12 bases left in between. Germline V CDR1 and CDR2: GTSNPN, SVGIG (reference sequence). Here the CDR3 reads CAWSVGQTTNQPQHF. The CDR3 DNA is TGTGCCTGGAGTGTGGGCCAGACTACCAATCAGCCCCAGCATTTT.

This clonotype came up many times. The genes are TRBV7-2 and TRBJ2-7, with TRBD1 matching over 11 bases. Germline V gene lookup returns CDR1 SGHTA and CDR2 FQGNSA. The J segment lost 4 bases and the V segment lost 3 bases, leaving 8 bases of the junction unmatched. The length of the CDR3 is 16 residues. CDR3 sequence (DNA): TGTGCCAGCAGCTTCCGGTGGGGGACAGGGGGATACGAGCAGTACTTC. As protein: CASSFRWGTGGYEQYF. Looking up the rest from reference TRBV7-2 and TRBJ2-7 gives the full variable domain: GAGVSQSPSNKVTEKGKDVELRCDPISGHTALYWYRQSLGQGLEFLIYFQGNSAPDKSGLPSDRFSAERTGGSVSTLTIQRTQQEDSAVYLCASSFRWGTGGYEQYFGPGTRLTVT.

This clonotype was observed at least ten times. J is TRBJ1-1 and V is TRBV16; D unclear. V gave up 8 bases and J gave up 1 base, with 14 bases separating them. Germline V gene lookup returns CDR1 KGHSY and CDR2 FQNENV. This CDR3 contains 14 residues. The CDR3 sequence: CASCRTVGNTEAFF. In DNA form, the CDR3 reads TGTGCCAGCTGTCGCACAGTTGGGAACACTGAAGCTTTCTTT.

This clonotype was observed a handful of times. The chain uses TRBV5-6 and TRBJ2-2, with unresolved D. The germline V gene has CDR1 SGHDT and CDR2 YYEEEE. V was clipped by 5 bases and J by 4 bases, with 12 bases between them. The CDR3 has 14 residues. Written as DNA, the CDR3 is TGTGCCAGCAGAAATACAGCAACCACCGGGGAGCTGTTTTTT. Residues: CASRNTATTGELFF. The full variable domain, in which reference TRBV5-6 and TRBJ2-2 provide the parts outside the CDR3, is DAGVTQSPTHLIKTRGQQVTLRCSPKSGHDTVSWYQQALGQGPQFIFQYYEEEERQRGNFPDRFSGHQFPNYSSELNVNALLLGDSALYLCASRNTATTGELFFGEGSRLTVL.

This clonotype was seen repeatedly, ten times or more. CDR3 sequence: CASSFDRGSTGELFF. CDR3 nucleotides: TGTGCCAGCAGCTTTGACAGGGGAAGCACCGGGGAGCTGTTTTTT. The chain uses TRBV5-4 and TRBJ2-2; 8 nucleotides agree with TRBD1. The CDR3 has 15 residues. Germline V gene sequence: CDR1 SGHNT, CDR2 YYREEE (reference sequence). J was trimmed by 4 bases and V by 2 bases; bases with no gene match: 4.

This clonotype was seen at least ten times. The chain employs TRBV20-1 and TRBJ2-1; 10 bases map to TRBD2. The ends lost 8 bases at V and 5 bases at J; junction bases unmatched: 12. The CDR3 runs 15 residues. Germline loops: CDR1 DFQATT, CDR2 SNEGSKA (reference sequence). CDR3 region: CSPPPGSGGNNEQFF. The CDR3 coding sequence is TGCAGTCCTCCCCCTGGTAGCGGGGGGAACAATGAGCAGTTCTTC.

This clonotype appeared once. A read error is possible here, since a much larger clone lies one base away. The chain employs TRBV6-1 and TRBJ1-2, with TRBD1 identical over 8 bases. The CDR3 totals 16 residues. The J segment lost 4 bases and the V segment lost 5 bases, leaving 12 bases of the junction unmatched. Per germline, CDR1 MNHNS and CDR2 SASEGT. CDR3 nucleotide sequence: TGTGCCAGCAGTACGACCGGGACAGGCTCTATCTATGGCTACACCTTC. Its protein is CASSTTGTGSIYGYTF.

In its sample, this clonotype was seen many times. V and J are TRBV15 and TRBJ1-5, with D tentatively TRBD1 (6 bases). The CDR3 extends over 16 amino acids. CDR1 and CDR2 from the germline V gene are LNHNV and YYDKDF (reference sequence). Trimming shortened V by 0 bases and J by 4 bases, and 13 bases separated the two germline ends. The DNA of the CDR3 is TGTGCCACCAGCAGAGATGGAGGGGGAGGGAATCAGCCCCAGCATTTT. Protein: CATSRDGGGGNQPQHF.

This clonotype has at least ten counts. The gene calls are TRBV20-1 and TRBJ2-5; 9 bases line up with TRBD1. V shed 5 bases, J shed 5 bases, and the junction held 6 bases outside the gene matches. This CDR3 has 13 amino acids. Germline assignment: CDR1 DFQATT and CDR2 SNEGSKA (reference sequence). CDR3 nucleotide sequence: TGCAGTGCTCCCACAGGGGGCATCGAGACCCAGTACTTC. Translated, it gives CSAPTGGIETQYF.

Notes on this clonotype: A clone one base away is much larger, so this may be a read error. The V and J genes are TRBV7-8 and TRBJ2-4; no clear D. CDR1 and CDR2 (germline): SGHVS, FQNEAQ. The CDR3 runs to 14 residues. CDR3 bases: TGTGCCAGCAGCTTCCAACCTCTGCCCGGTATTCTGTACTTC. It codes for CASSFQPLPGILYF.

The V gene is TRBV6-4, the J gene TRBJ2-3; D gene ambiguous. V was clipped by 2 bases and J by 0 bases, with 21 bases between them. The CDR3 runs 19 residues. The germline gives CDR1 MRHNA, CDR2 SNTAGT. The CDR3: CASSDPPHLRSSSTDTQYF. The CDR3 nucleotides are TGTGCCAGCAGTGACCCTCCTCACCTTAGATCGTCTAGCACAGATACGCAGTATTTT.

In this sample, this clonotype turned up many times. The chain recombines TRBV15 with TRBJ2-3; 9 bases line up with TRBD2. V lost 0 bases, J lost 7 bases, and 8 bases stayed unmatched. The germline V gene encodes CDR1 LNHNV and CDR2 YYDKDF (reference sequence). The CDR3 extends over 16 amino acids. CDR3 residues: CATSRDRRGRGYTQYF. The CDR3 coding sequence is TGTGCCACCAGCAGAGACCGCCGCGGGAGGGGATATACGCAGTATTTT.

This clonotype has a count of ten or more. This rearrangement joins TRBV5-1 to TRBJ2-7; D remains ambiguous. CDR1 is SGHRS and CDR2 is YFSETQ in the germline V gene. V shed 0 bases and J shed 2 bases, with 9 bases lying between them. The CDR3 spans 14 residues. CDR3 DNA: TGCGCCAGCAGCTTGGATCGACACACCTACGAGCAGTACTTC. Its protein is CASSLDRHTYEQYF.

This clonotype occurred many times. The rearrangement joins TRBV4-1 to TRBJ1-6, with 11 bases matching TRBD1. The CDR3 has 16 residues. Trimming at V came to 0 bases and at J to 9 bases, leaving 4 bases not matched to a gene. Per germline, CDR1 MGHRA and CDR2 YSYEKL. The CDR3 nucleotides are TGCGCCAGCAGCCAAGACCCCGGGACAGGGGGTTCACCCCTCCACTTT. Translation: CASSQDPGTGGSPLHF.

A note on this clonotype: A read error is possible here, since a much larger clone lies one base away. This chain links TRBV5-1 with TRBJ2-7; TRBD1 aligns across 7 bases. Trimming took 6 bases from V and 0 from J; bases not matched to a gene: 12. Germline-derived CDR1 and CDR2 are SGHRS and YFSETQ. The CDR3 spans 16 residues. The CDR3 nucleotides read TGCGCCAGCATCTTCGACGACAGGGAAGCCTCCTACGAGCAGTACTTC. Protein product: CASIFDDREASYEQYF.

This clonotype was observed many times. This rearrangement joins TRBV5-1 to TRBJ2-3; weak D call: TRBD2 (5 bases). The CDR3 has 14 residues. V was trimmed by 7 bases and J by 2 bases, leaving 14 bases between them. The V gene's germline CDR1 is SGHRS and CDR2 YFSETQ. CDR3 sequence: CASRPGLPTDTQYF. The DNA of the CDR3 is TGCGCCAGCCGCCCGGGGTTGCCCACAGATACGCAGTATTTT.

At least ten counts were recorded for this clonotype. V and J are TRBV20-1 and TRBJ2-3, with TRBD1 identical over 7 bases. The CDR3 sequence is 14 residues long. V lost 3 bases, J lost 6 bases, and 9 bases stayed unmatched. Per the germline V gene, CDR1 is DFQATT and CDR2 is SNEGSKA (reference sequence). CDR3 amino acids: CSARGDSPGDTQYF. CDR3 nucleotide sequence: TGCAGTGCTAGGGGGGACAGCCCAGGGGATACGCAGTATTTT.

At least ten counts were recorded for this clonotype. This chain connects TRBV4-3 to TRBJ2-1; D is perhaps TRBD2 (6 bases). This CDR3 comprises 15 residues. Germline CDR1 LGHNA, CDR2 YSLEER. V lost 0 bases, J lost 6 bases, and 12 bases lay in between. In nucleotides, the CDR3 is TGCGCCAGCAGCCAAGATGGAGGACTAATCAATGAGCAGTTCTTC. Protein: CASSQDGGLINEQFF.

Ten or more counts support this clonotype. The genes are TRBV28 and TRBJ2-7; 7 bases agree with TRBD1. CDR1 is MDHEN, CDR2 SYDVKM, per germline. The CDR3 is 15 amino acids. V shed 6 bases, J shed 6 bases, and the junction held 14 bases outside the gene matches. The CDR3 protein is CASSSDRERPSEQYF. In nucleotides, the CDR3 is TGTGCCAGCAGCTCCGACAGGGAACGGCCGAGCGAGCAGTACTTC.

This clonotype was detected ten times or more. The chain is built from TRBV15 and TRBJ2-3, with a possible D match to TRBD2 (5 bases). The germline gives CDR1 LNHNV, CDR2 YYDKDF (reference sequence). Trimming left V 6 bases short and J 2 bases short, with 15 bases between. CDR3 length: 15 amino acids. In DNA form, the CDR3 reads TGTGCCACCAGTGTGCGGGTCTCTCACACAGATACGCAGTATTTT. This codes for CATSVRVSHTDTQYF.

This clonotype showed up just a few times. The rearrangement joins TRBV18 to TRBJ1-2; D uncertain. Trimming removed 0 bases at V and 11 bases at J, with 13 bases between. The CDR3 spans 13 residues. The germline V gene encodes CDR1 KGHSH and CDR2 LQKENI. The CDR3 nucleotides are TGTGCCAGCTCACCACCGGGTCGGAGCCTTTACACCTTC. Translated, it gives CASSPPGRSLYTF.